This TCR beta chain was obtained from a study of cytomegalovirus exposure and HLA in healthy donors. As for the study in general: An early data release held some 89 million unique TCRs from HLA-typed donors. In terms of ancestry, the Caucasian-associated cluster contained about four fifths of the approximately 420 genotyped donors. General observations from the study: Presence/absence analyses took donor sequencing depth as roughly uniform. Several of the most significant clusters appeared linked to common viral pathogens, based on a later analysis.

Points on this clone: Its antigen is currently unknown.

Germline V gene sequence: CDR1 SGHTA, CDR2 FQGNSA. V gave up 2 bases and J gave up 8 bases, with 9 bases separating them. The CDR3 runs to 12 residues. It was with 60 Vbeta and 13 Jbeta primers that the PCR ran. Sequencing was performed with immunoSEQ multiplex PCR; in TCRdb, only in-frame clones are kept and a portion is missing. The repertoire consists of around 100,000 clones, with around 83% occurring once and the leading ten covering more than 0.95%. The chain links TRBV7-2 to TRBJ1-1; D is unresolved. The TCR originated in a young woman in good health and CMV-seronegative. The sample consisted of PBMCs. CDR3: CASSLNRREAFF. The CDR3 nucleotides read TGTGCCAGCAGCTTAAACCGCAGGGAAGCTTTCTTT.